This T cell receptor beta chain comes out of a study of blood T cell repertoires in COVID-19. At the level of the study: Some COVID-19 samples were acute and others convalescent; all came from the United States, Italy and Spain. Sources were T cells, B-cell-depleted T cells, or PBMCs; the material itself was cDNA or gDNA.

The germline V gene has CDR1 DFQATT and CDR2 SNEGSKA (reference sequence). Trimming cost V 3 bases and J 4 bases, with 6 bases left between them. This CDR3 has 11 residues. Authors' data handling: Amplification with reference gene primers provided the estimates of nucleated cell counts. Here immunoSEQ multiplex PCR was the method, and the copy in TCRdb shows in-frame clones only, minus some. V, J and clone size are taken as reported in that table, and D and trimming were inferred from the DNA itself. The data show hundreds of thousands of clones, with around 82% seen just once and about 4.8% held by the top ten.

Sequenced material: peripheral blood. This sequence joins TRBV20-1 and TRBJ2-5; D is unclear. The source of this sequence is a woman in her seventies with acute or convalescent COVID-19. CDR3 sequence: CSASRLETQYF. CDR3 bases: TGCAGTGCTAGCCGTTTAGAGACCCAGTACTTC.